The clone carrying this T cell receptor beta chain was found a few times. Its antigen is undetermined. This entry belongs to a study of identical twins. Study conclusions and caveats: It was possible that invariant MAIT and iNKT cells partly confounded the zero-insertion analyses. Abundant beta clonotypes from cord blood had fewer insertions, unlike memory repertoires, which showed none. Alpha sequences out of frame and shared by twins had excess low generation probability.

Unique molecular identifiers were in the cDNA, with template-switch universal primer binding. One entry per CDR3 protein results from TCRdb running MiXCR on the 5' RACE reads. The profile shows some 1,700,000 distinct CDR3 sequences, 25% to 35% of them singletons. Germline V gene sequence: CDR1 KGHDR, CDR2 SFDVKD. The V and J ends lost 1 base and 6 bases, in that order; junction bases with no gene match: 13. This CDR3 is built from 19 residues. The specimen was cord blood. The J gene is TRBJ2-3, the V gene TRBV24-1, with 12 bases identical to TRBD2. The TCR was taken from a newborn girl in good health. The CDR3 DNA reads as TGTGCCACCAGTGATTTCCGAAACCAACTAGCGGGAGGCGGGGATACGCAGTATTTT. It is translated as CATSDFRNQLAGGGDTQYF.